This T cell receptor beta chain stems from a study of somatic mutations in cytotoxic T cells in rheumatoid arthritis. The repertoire was sequenced with immunoSEQ multiplex PCR; TCRdb's copy has only in-frame clones and lacks some. The sample includes 13,000 to 15,000 clones, about three quarters seen only once; the top ten take about 7.4%. Sequencing input: CD8+ T cells sorted from blood. The source of this sequence is an adult with rheumatoid arthritis.

The CDR3 DNA follows: TGTGCCTGGAGTCGTGTGGAGGTACATCAGCCCCAGCATTTT. Protein sequence: CAWSRVEVHQPQHF. The chain combines TRBV30 with TRBJ1-5; D remains unclear. Germline V gives CDR1 GTSNPN, CDR2 SVGIG (reference sequence). The V gene lost 2 bases and the J gene lost 5 bases, with 13 bases spanning the gap. The CDR3 length is 14 residues.